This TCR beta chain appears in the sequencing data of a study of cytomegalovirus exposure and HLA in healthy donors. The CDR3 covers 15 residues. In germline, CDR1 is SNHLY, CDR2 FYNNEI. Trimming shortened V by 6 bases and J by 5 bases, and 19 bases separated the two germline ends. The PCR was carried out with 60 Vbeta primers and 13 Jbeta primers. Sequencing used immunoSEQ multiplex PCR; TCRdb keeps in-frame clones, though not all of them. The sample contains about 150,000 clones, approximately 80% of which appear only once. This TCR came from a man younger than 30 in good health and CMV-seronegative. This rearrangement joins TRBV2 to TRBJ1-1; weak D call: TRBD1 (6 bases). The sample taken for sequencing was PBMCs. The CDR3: CASREEVGAGTEAFF. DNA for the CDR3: TGTGCCAGCAGGGAGGAGGTGGGGGCCGGAACTGAAGCTTTCTTT. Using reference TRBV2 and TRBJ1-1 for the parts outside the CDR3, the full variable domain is EPEVTQTPSHQVTQMGQEVILRCVPISNHLYFYWYRQILGQKVEFLVSFYNNEISEKSEIFDDQFSVERPDGSNFTLKIRSTKLEDSAMYFCASREEVGAGTEAFFGQGTRLTVV.